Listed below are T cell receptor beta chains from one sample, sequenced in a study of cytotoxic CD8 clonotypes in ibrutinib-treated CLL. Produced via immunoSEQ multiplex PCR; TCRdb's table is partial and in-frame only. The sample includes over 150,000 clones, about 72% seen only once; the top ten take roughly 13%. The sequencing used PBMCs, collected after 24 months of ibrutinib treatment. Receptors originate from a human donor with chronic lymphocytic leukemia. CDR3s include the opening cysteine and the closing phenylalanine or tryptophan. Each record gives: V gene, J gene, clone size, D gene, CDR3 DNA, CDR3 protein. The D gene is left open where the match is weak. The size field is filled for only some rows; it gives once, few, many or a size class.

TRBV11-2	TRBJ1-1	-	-	TGTGCCAGCAGCTTAGACGGGTCGGGCACGGCGCCTGAAGCTTTCTTT	CASSLDGSGTAPEAFF
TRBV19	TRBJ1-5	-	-	TGTGCCAGTAGCCACAATCAGCCCCAGCATTTT	CASSHNQPQHF
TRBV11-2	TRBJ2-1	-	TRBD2	TGTGCCAGCAGCTCTAGCGGGACCTACAATGAGCAGTTCTTC	CASSSSGTYNEQFF
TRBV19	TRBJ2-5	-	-	TGTGCCAGTAGTACCTCCCGCGGGGCGACAGAGACCCAGTACTTC	CASSTSRGATETQYF
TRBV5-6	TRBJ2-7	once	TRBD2	TGTGCCAGCAGCTCCCTTAGCGGGGCTAGCTCCTACGAGCAGTACTTC	CASSSLSGASSYEQYF
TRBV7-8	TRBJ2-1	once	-	TGTGCCAGCAGCTTAGGGGTTTTCTACAATGAGCAGTTCTTC	CASSLGVFYNEQFF
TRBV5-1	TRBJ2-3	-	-	TGCGCCAGCAGCTTGGCCTTTGCGGTTAATACGCAGTATTTT	CASSLAFAVNTQYF
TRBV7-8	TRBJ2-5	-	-	TGTGCCAGCAGCCCTCGTAGCGGACTCCGCCAAGAGACCCAGTACTTC	CASSPRSGLRQETQYF
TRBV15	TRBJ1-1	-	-	TGTGCCACCAACCCCGGGGGGGGGCTGAACACTGAAGCTTTCTTT	CATNPGGGLNTEAFF
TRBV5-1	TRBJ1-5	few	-	TGCGCCAGCAGCGTCCAGGGCAATCAGCCCCAGCATTTT	CASSVQGNQPQHF
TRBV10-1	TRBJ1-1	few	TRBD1	TGCGCCAGCAGTGAGACACAGGGGTCGACTGAAGCTTTCTTT	CASSETQGSTEAFF
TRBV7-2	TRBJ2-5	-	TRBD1	TGTGCCAGCAGCACACCGGGACAGGGGCGGCAAGAGACCCAGTACTTC	CASSTPGQGRQETQYF
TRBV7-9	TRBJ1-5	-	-	TGTGCCAGCAGCTTAGTGGGAAGCAATCAGCCCCAGCATTTT	CASSLVGSNQPQHF
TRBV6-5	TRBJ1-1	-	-	TGTGCCAGCAGTTACTCGACAAGCACTGAAGCTTTCTTT	CASSYSTSTEAFF
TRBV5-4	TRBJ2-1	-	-	TGTGCCAGCACCTTATCGGGACGGATAAATGAGCAGTTCTTC	CASTLSGRINEQFF
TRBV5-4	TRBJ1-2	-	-	TGTGCCAGCAGCCAAGGACAGAAAAACTATGGCTACACCTTC	CASSQGQKNYGYTF
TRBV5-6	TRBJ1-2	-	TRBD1	TGTGCCAGCAGCAGCTCGCAGGGACAGGTCTATGGCTACACCTTC	CASSSSQGQVYGYTF
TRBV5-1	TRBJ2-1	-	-	TGCGCCAGCGGCTTAGTGGGGGGCGCAGGCAATGAGCAGTTCTTC	CASGLVGGAGNEQFF
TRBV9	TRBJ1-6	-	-	TGTGCCAGCAGCTCCCATGGGGGCAATAATTCACCCCTCCACTTT	CASSSHGGNNSPLHF
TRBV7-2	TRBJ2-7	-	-	TGTGCCAGCAGCTCCTACAGCGGCTACGAGCAGTACTTC	CASSSYSGYEQYF
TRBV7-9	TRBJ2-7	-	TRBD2	TGTGCCAGCAGCCCTGAGCTAGCGGAACATACCTACGAGCAGTACTTC	CASSPELAEHTYEQYF
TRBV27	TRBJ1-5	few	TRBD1	TGTGCCAGCAGCAGGACAGGGTATAGCAATCAGCCCCAGCATTTT	CASSRTGYSNQPQHF
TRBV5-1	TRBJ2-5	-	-	TGCGCCAGCAGCTTGGTCCAAGAGACCCAGTACTTC	CASSLVQETQYF
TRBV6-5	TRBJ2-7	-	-	TGTGCCAGCAGTTACTCTCGGTATACCTACGAGCAGTACTTC	CASSYSRYTYEQYF
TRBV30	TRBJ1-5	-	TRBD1	TGTGCCTGGGGAGACAGGGATTTTCAGCCCCAGCATTTT	CAWGDRDFQPQHF
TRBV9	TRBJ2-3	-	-	TGTGCCAGCAGCGTGAGCACAGATACGCAGTATTTT	CASSVSTDTQYF
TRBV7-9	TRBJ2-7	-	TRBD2	TGTGCCAGCAGCCTCAGACTAGCGGGAGCGTACGAGCAGTACTTC	CASSLRLAGAYEQYF
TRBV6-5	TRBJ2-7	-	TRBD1	TGTGCCAGCAGTTACAGGACGGGACAGGGAGTATACGAGCAGTACTTC	CASSYRTGQGVYEQYF
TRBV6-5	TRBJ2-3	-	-	TGTGCCAGCAGTTACAAGAGCAGCACAGATACGCAGTATTTT	CASSYKSSTDTQYF
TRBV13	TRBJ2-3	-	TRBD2	TGTGCCAGCAGCCCCGTACTAGCGGGAGGGCCGGATACGCAGTATTTT	CASSPVLAGGPDTQYF
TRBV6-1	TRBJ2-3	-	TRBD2	TGTGCCAGCAGTGGATCTCTAGCGGTCACAGATACGCAGTATTTT	CASSGSLAVTDTQYF